The 20 T cell receptor beta chains presented below share a single source sample, sequenced in a study of blood T cell repertoires in COVID-19. Produced via immunoSEQ multiplex PCR; TCRdb's table is partial and in-frame only. The sample contains approximately 210,000 clones, about 84% of which appear only once. Material: peripheral blood. Every receptor here comes from a woman older than 75 with COVID-19, enrolled during active disease.

The gene calls are TRBV7-8 and TRBJ2-6; 7 bases map to TRBD1. J lost 0 bases, V lost 3 bases, and 11 bases had no gene match. The germline gives CDR1 SGHVS, CDR2 FQNEAQ. The CDR3 sequence is 19 residues long. Here the CDR3 DNA reads TGTGCCAGCAGCTTTTATCGCGACAGGGCCCTCTCTGGGGCCAACGTCCTGACTTTC. Its translation: CASSFYRDRALSGANVLTF.

J is TRBJ1-5 and V is TRBV6-5, with D unresolved. V was trimmed by 6 bases and J by 2 bases, leaving 11 bases between them. The germline CDR1 and CDR2 sequences are MNHEY and SVGAGI. The CDR3 covers 14 residues. CDR3 amino acids: CASRSQRGNQPQHF. Here the CDR3 DNA reads TGTGCCAGCAGATCTCAGCGAGGCAATCAGCCCCAGCATTTT.

The chain joins TRBV19 to TRBJ2-2; 10 bases agree with TRBD2. Germline values: CDR1 LNHDA, CDR2 SQIVND (reference sequence). The CDR3 loop spans 19 amino acids. The trim removed 4 bases at V and 5 bases at J, leaving 16 bases unmatched. The CDR3 region has the DNA TGTGCCAGTAGTAACCCTCTCGGGAGCGGGGGGGTACATACCGGGGAGCTGTTTTTT. Protein: CASSNPLGSGGVHTGELFF.

This rearrangement joins TRBV12-5 to TRBJ1-3; perhaps TRBD1 as D (5 bases). Deletions cut 6 bases from V and 4 bases from J, with 13 bases between. This CDR3 has 14 residues. Looked up from germline, CDR1 is LGHNT and CDR2 is FRNRAP. This CDR3 reads CASGGAQPGNTIYF. Here the CDR3 DNA reads TGTGCTAGTGGAGGGGCCCAACCCGGAAACACCATATATTTT.

This clone was seen only a few times. This same CDR3 is encoded by further DNA sequences in the sample. The rearrangement links TRBV14 to TRBJ2-7; the match to TRBD1 covers 8 bases. V lost 3 bases, J lost 2 bases, and 3 bases stayed unmatched. This CDR3 has 14 residues. Looked up from germline, CDR1 is SGHDN and CDR2 is FVKESK. CDR3 sequence: CASSHRQGTYEQYF. The CDR3 DNA reads TGTGCCAGCAGCCACAGACAGGGGACCTACGAGCAGTACTTC.

The CDR3 DNA follows: TGTGCCAGCTCGGAGGTGGGGGGTGAGCAGTTCTTC. Its translation is CASSEVGGEQFF. The genes are TRBV2 and TRBJ2-1, with D perhaps TRBD2 (6 bases). CDR1 is SNHLY, CDR2 FYNNEI, per germline. Between the trimmed V and J ends, which lost 8 bases and 9 bases, there was a span of 14 bases. The CDR3 length is 12 residues. Full variable domain (rest looked up from reference TRBV2 and TRBJ2-1): EPEVTQTPSHQVTQMGQEVILRCVPISNHLYFYWYRQILGQKVEFLVSFYNNEISEKSEIFDDQFSVERPDGSNFTLKIRSTKLEDSAMYFCASSEVGGEQFFGPGTRLTVL.

This chain joins TRBV2 and TRBJ2-3, with a tentative D call TRBD2 (7 bases). The V and J ends lost 7 bases and 8 bases respectively, with 10 bases between them. The CDR3 consists of 11 residues. The germline V gene encodes CDR1 SNHLY and CDR2 FYNNEI. This chain's CDR3 is CASKGGATQYF. The CDR3 DNA reads TGTGCCAGCAAGGGGGGGGCTACGCAGTATTTT.

J is TRBJ1-5 and V is TRBV19; D uncertain. V lost 6 bases to trimming and J lost 1 base, with 13 bases between them. Germline V gene sequence: CDR1 LNHDA, CDR2 SQIVND (reference sequence). CDR3 length: 15 residues. DNA for the CDR3: TGTGCCAGTAGGGGAGGGTCCGGAAGCAATCAGCCCCAGCATTTT. Translated: CASRGGSGSNQPQHF.

The rearrangement uses TRBV2 and TRBJ2-1; 9 nucleotides align to TRBD1. The germline gives CDR1 SNHLY, CDR2 FYNNEI. V lost 7 bases and J lost 9; bases outside the gene matches: 16. This CDR3 is built from 16 residues. DNA of the CDR3: TGTGCCAGCAAGTGGTCCCCGGGACAGGGCTCAGGTGAGCAGTTCTTC. This sequence encodes CASKWSPGQGSGEQFF.

With regard to this clone: One junction end disagrees with the germline gene, perhaps due to a read error. The same CDR3 is also encoded by other DNA sequences in this sample. V is TRBV27 and J is TRBJ1-2; unclear D gene. This CDR3 comprises 16 residues. CDR1 is MNHEY, CDR2 SMNVEV, per germline (reference sequence). CDR3 region: CASSLSTGTGNYGYTF. Written as DNA, the CDR3 is TGCGCCAGCAGTTTATCGACGGGAACGGGTAACTATGGCTACACCTTC.

This chain links TRBV11-1 with TRBJ1-2; no firm D call. Germline V gene sequence: CDR1 SGHAT, CDR2 FQDESV (reference sequence). This CDR3 is built from 14 residues. Deletions cut 7 bases from V and 4 bases from J, with 16 bases between. CDR3 amino acids: CASIPRPVGYGYTF. The CDR3 nucleotides read TGTGCCAGCATCCCCAGGCCCGTCGGCTATGGCTACACCTTC.

This chain joins TRBV5-1 and TRBJ2-2; D uncertain. CDR3 length: 14 residues. CDR1 is SGHRS, CDR2 YFSETQ, per germline. The V and J ends lost 0 bases and 4 bases respectively, with 7 bases between them. CDR3 in DNA: TGCGCCAGCAGCTTGGAACAGATCACCGGGGAGCTGTTTTTT. Amino acid sequence: CASSLEQITGELFF.

The V call is TRBV3-1 (or the pseudogene TRBV3-2), the J call TRBJ1-1, with 7 bases fitting TRBD1. Germline CDR1 reads LGHDT; CDR2 reads YNNKEL (reference sequence). V shed 4 bases and J 5 bases; nucleotides not matched to a gene: 4. This CDR3 comprises 13 residues. The CDR3 DNA is TGTGCCAGCAGCCCAGGGGGTTCGACTGAAGCTTTCTTT. Amino acids: CASSPGGSTEAFF.

The V call is TRBV3-1 (or the pseudogene TRBV3-2), the J call TRBJ1-1; a possible D gene is TRBD1 (5 bases). The CDR3 is 11 amino acids. Trimming shortened V by 3 bases and J by 9 bases, and 8 bases separated the two germline ends. In germline, CDR1 is LGHDT, CDR2 YNNKEL (reference sequence). The CDR3 loop reads CASSQTDQAFF. CDR3 DNA: TGTGCCAGCAGCCAGACAGACCAAGCTTTCTTT.

The genes are TRBV4-1 and TRBJ1-2; D not resolved. From germline, CDR1 is MGHRA and CDR2 YSYEKL. V was pared by 0 bases and J by 0 bases, with 8 bases between. The CDR3 has 15 residues. CDR3: CASSQEASTNYGYTF. DNA of the CDR3: TGCGCCAGCAGCCAAGAAGCGAGTACTAACTATGGCTACACCTTC.

V and J are TRBV19 and TRBJ1-4, with 7 positions matching TRBD1. The CDR3 totals 14 residues. V gave up 4 bases and J gave up 8 bases; unmatched junction bases: 7. The germline gives CDR1 LNHDA, CDR2 SQIVND (reference sequence). CDR3 nucleotide sequence: TGTGCCAGTAGTAACAGGGGAGCGGAGGAAAAACTGTTTTTT. Protein sequence: CASSNRGAEEKLFF.

This chain uses TRBV27 with TRBJ1-2; D is unclear. V was shortened by 8 bases and J by 5 bases, with 18 bases between the two germline ends. The CDR3 is 14 amino acids. The V gene's germline CDR1 is MNHEY and CDR2 SMNVEV (reference sequence). CDR3 amino acids: CASHPAGSVYGYTF. The CDR3 bases are TGTGCCAGCCACCCCGCTGGCAGCGTTTATGGCTACACCTTC.

The V and J genes are TRBV19 and TRBJ1-5; 9 bases align to TRBD1. The CDR3 covers 13 residues. With V trimmed by 3 bases and J by 6 bases, 0 bases remained unmatched. The germline V gene encodes CDR1 LNHDA and CDR2 SQIVND (reference sequence). CDR3 sequence reads: CASSMGQGQPQHF. The CDR3 DNA sequence: TGTGCCAGTAGTATGGGACAGGGTCAGCCCCAGCATTTT.

The chain employs TRBV7-8 and TRBJ2-3, with D maybe TRBD2 (6 bases). Looked up from germline, CDR1 is SGHVS and CDR2 is FQNEAQ. Trimming removed 2 bases from V and 1 base from J, with 19 bases in between. The CDR3 has 18 residues. The CDR3 region has the DNA TGTGCCAGCAGCTTATTTATCGGGGAAGGGACTGGCACAGATACGCAGTATTTT. Its protein is CASSLFIGEGTGTDTQYF.

The J gene is TRBJ2-1, the V gene TRBV25-1, with 8 bases aligning to TRBD2. V dropped 1 base and J dropped 2; count of bases not matched to a gene: 10. The CDR3 totals 18 residues. CDR1 and CDR2 from the germline V gene are MGHDK and SYGVNS. In nucleotides, the CDR3 is TGTGCCAGCAGTGAATCTCGGGGGGGGAGGAGCACCTACAATGAGCAGTTCTTC. It codes for CASSESRGGRSTYNEQFF.